This T cell receptor beta chain was captured in a study of graft-versus-host responses after intestinal transplantation. Background on the study: Each recipient received anti-thymocyte globulin induction, then tacrolimus and steroids for approximately 3 years. Study results and limitations: Some GvH clones were seen earlier in gut or blood, suggesting intestinal origin.

On this clone: Its specificity is not known.

The CDR3 is made up of 15 amino acids. Trimming left V 6 bases short and J 8 bases short, with 20 bases between. The germline CDR1 and CDR2 sequences are SNHLY and FYNNEI. TCRdb's copy holds only in-frame clones and misses some; the assay was immunoSEQ multiplex PCR. The sample includes about 97,000 clones, 91% of them seen just once. The sample here was unstimulated CD4+ T cells sorted from spleen or lymph node cells, taken before transplant. V is TRBV2 and J is TRBJ1-5; D possibly corresponds to TRBD1 (6 bases). The source of this sequence is a human donor who was the organ donor for an intestinal transplant. The CDR3 loop reads CASSDRRPVLEPQHF. The CDR3 region has the DNA TGTGCCAGCAGCGACAGGAGACCGGTTCTCGAGCCCCAGCATTTT.